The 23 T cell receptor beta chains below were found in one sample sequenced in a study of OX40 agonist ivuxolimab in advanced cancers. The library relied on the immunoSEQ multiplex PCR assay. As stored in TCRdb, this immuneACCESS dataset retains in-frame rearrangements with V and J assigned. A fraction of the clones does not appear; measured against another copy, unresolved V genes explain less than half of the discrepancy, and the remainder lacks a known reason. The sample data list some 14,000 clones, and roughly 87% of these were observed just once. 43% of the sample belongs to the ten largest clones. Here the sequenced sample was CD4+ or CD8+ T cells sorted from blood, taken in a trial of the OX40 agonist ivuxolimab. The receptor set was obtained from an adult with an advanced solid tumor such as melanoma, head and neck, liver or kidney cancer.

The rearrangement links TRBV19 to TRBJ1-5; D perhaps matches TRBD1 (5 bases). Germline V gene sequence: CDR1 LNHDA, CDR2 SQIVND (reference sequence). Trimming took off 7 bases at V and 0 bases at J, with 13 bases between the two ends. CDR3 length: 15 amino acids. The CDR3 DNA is TGTGCCAGTACGATAGGGGAGTATAGCAATCAGCCCCAGCATTTT. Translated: CASTIGEYSNQPQHF.

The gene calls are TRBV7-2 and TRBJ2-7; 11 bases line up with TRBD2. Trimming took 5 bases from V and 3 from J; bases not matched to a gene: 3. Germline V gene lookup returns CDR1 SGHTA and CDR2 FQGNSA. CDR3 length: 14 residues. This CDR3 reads CASSPGLAVYEQYF. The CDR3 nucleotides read TGTGCCAGCAGCCCGGGACTAGCGGTCTACGAGCAGTACTTC.

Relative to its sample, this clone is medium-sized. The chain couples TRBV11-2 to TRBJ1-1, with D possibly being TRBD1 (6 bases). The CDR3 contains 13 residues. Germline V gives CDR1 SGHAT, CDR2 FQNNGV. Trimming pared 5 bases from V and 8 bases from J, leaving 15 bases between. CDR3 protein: CASSPGGRREAFF. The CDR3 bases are TGTGCCAGCAGCCCCGGGGGGCGACGGGAAGCTTTCTTT. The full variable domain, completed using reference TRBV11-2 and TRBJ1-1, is EAGVAQSPRYKIIEKRQSVAFWCNPISGHATLYWYQQILGQGPKLLIQFQNNGVVDDSQLPKDRFSAERLKGVDSTLKIQPAKLEDSAVYLCASSPGGRREAFFGQGTRLTVV.

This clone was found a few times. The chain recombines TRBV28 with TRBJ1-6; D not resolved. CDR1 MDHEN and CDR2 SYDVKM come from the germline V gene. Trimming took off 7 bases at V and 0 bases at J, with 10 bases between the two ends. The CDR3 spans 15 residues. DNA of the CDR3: TGTGCCAGCACCCTCTCTAGCTCCTATAATTCACCCCTCCACTTT. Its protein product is CASTLSSSYNSPLHF.

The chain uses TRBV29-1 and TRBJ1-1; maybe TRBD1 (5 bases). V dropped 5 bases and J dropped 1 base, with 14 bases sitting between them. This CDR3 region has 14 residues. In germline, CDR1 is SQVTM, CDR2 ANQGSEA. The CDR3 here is CSVPPDRANTEAFF. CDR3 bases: TGCAGCGTTCCACCAGACAGAGCGAACACTGAAGCTTTCTTT.

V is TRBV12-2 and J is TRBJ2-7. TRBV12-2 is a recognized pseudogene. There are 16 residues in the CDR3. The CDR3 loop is CASRFRSGISSYEQYF. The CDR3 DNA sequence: TGTGCAAGTCGCTTTAGGTCCGGAATCTCCTCCTACGAGCAGTACTTC.

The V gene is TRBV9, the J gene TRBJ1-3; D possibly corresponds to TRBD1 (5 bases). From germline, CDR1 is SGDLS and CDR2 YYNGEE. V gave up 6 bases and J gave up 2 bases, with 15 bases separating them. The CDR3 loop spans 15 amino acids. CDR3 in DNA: TGTGCCAGCACCCTGGGGCTGGCGGCTGGAAACACCATATATTTT. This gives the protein CASTLGLAAGNTIYF.

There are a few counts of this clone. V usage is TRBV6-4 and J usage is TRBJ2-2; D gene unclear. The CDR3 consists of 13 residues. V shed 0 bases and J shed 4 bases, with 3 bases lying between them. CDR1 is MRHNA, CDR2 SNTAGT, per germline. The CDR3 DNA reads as TGTGCCAGCAGTGACTCTAGCACCGGGGAGCTGTTTTTT. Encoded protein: CASSDSSTGELFF.

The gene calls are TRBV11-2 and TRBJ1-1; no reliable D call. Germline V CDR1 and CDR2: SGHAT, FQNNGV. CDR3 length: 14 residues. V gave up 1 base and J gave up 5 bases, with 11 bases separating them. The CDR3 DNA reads TGTGCCAGCAGCTTAGGAGGCCCCGGGACTGAAGCTTTCTTT. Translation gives CASSLGGPGTEAFF. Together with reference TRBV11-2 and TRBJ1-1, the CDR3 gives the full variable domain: EAGVAQSPRYKIIEKRQSVAFWCNPISGHATLYWYQQILGQGPKLLIQFQNNGVVDDSQLPKDRFSAERLKGVDSTLKIQPAKLEDSAVYLCASSLGGPGTEAFFGQGTRLTVV.

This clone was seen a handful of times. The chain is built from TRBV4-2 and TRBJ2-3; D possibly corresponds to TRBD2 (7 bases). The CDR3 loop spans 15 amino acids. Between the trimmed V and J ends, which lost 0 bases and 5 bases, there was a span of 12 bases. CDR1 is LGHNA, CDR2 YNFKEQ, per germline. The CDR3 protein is CASSQEKGEGDTQYF. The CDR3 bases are TGTGCCAGCAGCCAAGAGAAGGGGGAGGGAGATACGCAGTATTTT.

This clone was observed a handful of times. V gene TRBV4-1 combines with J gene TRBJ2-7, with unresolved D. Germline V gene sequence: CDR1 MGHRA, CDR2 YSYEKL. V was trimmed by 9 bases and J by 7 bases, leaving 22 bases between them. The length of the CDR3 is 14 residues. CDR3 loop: CARRLSPSAEEQYF. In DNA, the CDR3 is TGCGCCAGACGGCTTTCGCCTTCGGCGGAAGAGCAGTACTTC.

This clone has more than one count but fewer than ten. The CDR3 sequence: CASSGGQPEAFF. The CDR3 coding sequence is TGTGCCAGTAGTGGGGGACAGCCCGAAGCTTTCTTT. The gene calls are TRBV19 and TRBJ1-1, with 7 nucleotides matching TRBD1. This CDR3 has 12 residues. CDR1 is LNHDA, CDR2 SQIVND, per germline (reference sequence). V lost 5 bases and J lost 8; bases outside the gene matches: 5. The entire variable domain, with the rest obtained from reference TRBV19 and TRBJ1-1, is as follows: DGGITQSPKYLFRKEGQNVTLSCEQNLNHDAMYWYRQDPGQGLRLIYYSQIVNDFQKGDIAEGYSVSREKKESFPLTVTSAQKNPTAFYLCASSGGQPEAFFGQGTRLTVV.

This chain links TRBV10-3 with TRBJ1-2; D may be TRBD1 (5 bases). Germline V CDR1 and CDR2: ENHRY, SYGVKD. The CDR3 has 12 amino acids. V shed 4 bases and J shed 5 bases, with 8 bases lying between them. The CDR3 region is CAISGGAYGYTF. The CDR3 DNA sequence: TGTGCCATCAGTGGTGGGGCGTATGGCTACACCTTC.

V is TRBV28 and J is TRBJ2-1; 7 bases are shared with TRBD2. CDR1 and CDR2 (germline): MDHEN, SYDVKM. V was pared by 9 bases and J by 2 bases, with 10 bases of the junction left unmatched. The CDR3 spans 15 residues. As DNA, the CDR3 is TGTGCCAGTACTAAAAGCGGGAATCCCTACAATGAGCAGTTCTTC. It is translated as CASTKSGNPYNEQFF.

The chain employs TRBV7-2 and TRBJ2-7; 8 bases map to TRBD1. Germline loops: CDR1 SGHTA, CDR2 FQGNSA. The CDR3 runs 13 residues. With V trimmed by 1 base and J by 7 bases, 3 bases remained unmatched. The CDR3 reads CASSLGTGREQYF. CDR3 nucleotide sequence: TGTGCCAGCAGCTTAGGGACAGGGCGTGAGCAGTACTTC.

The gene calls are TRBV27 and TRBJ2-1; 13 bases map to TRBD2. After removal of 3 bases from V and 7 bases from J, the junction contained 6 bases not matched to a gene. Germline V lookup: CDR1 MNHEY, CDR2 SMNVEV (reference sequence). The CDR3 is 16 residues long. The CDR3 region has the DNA TGTGCCAGCAGTTTTCGGACTAGCGGGAGTTTAAATGAGCAGTTCTTC. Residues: CASSFRTSGSLNEQFF.

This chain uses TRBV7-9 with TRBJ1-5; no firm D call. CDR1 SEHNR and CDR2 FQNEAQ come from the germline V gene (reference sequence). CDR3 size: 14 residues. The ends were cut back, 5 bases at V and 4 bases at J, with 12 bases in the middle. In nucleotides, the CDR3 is TGTGCCAGCAGCATAAGGCGGGAGAATCAGCCCCAGCATTTT. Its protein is CASSIRRENQPQHF.

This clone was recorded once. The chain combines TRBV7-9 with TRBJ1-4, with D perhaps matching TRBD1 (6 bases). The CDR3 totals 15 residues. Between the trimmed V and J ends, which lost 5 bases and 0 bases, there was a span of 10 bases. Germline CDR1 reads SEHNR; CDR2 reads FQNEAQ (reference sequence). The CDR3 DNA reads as TGTGCCAGCAGCCAGAGGACAGCAACTAATGAAAAACTGTTTTTT. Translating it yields CASSQRTATNEKLFF.

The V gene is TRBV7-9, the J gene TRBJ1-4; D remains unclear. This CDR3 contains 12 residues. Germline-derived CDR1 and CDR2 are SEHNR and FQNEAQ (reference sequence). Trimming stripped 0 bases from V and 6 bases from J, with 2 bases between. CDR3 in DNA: TGTGCCAGCAGCTTAGCCGATGAAAAACTGTTTTTT. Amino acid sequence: CASSLADEKLFF.

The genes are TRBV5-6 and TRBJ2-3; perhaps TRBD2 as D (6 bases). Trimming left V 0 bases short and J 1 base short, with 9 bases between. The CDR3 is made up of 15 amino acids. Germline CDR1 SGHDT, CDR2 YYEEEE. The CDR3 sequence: CASSLGLGGTDTQYF. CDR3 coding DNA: TGTGCCAGCAGCTTGGGACTAGGAGGCACAGATACGCAGTATTTT.

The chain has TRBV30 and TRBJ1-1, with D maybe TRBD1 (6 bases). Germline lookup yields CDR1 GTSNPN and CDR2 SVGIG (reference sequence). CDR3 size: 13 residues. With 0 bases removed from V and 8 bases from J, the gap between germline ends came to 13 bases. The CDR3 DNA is TGTGCCTGGAGTGTACTAGAGGGGGTGGAAGCTTTCTTT. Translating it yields CAWSVLEGVEAFF.

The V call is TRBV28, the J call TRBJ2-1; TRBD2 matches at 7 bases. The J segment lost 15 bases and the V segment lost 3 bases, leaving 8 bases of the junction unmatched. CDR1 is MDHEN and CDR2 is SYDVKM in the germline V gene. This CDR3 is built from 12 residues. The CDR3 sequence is CASSFGEGMRFF. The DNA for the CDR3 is TGTGCCAGCAGTTTTGGGGAGGGTATGAGGTTCTTC.

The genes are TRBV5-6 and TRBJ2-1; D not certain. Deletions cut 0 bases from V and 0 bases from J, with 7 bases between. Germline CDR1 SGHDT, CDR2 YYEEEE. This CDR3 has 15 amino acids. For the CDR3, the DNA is TGTGCCAGCAGCTTGGAGGTGAGCTCCTACAATGAGCAGTTCTTC. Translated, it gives CASSLEVSSYNEQFF.